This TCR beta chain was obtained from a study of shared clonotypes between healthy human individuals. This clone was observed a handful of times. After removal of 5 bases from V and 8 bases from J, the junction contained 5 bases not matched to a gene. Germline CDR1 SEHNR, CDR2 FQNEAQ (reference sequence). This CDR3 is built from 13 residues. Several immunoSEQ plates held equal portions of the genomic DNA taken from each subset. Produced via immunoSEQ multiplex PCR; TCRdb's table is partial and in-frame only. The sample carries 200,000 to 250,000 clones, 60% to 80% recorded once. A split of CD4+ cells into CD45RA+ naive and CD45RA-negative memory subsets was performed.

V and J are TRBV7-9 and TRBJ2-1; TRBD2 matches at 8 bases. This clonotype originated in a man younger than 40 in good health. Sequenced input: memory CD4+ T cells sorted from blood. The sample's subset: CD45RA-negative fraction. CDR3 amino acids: CASSLGLADEQFF. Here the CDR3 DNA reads TGTGCCAGCAGCCTTGGACTAGCAGATGAGCAGTTCTTC.